This T cell receptor beta chain was captured in a study of Ad26.COV2.S vaccination and SARS-CoV-2 variants. This CDR3 is built from 17 residues. Germline V gene data show CDR1 as SGHTA and CDR2 as FQGTGA. The ends lost 1 base at V and 4 bases at J; junction bases unmatched: 8. The treatment: around 19 received Ad26.COV2.S at low or high dose, single or two shots; about 5 received placebo; per-sample allocation not given. Day 63 following the first vaccine or placebo injection was when the samples were taken. Donation was by an adult aged 18-55 years who was in Boston. An Ad26 vector carrying the Wuhan-strain SARS-CoV-2 spike served as the vaccine. The method was immunoSEQ multiplex PCR; TCRdb's version includes in-frame clones alone and lacks a portion of them. The sample contains 350,000 to 600,000 clones, nearly 90% of which appear only once. Study results and limitations: Individuals receiving vaccine had higher spike-specific TCR breadth than placebo recipients did.

With respect to this clone: Antigen specificity is unknown.

The sequencing used peripheral blood, collected in a trial of Ad26.COV2.S vaccine versus placebo. The origin of this receptor is a person aged 18 to 65 who received the Ad26.COV2.S COVID-19 vaccine or a placebo. V gene TRBV7-3 combines with J gene TRBJ1-4; 8 bases fit TRBD1. In nucleotides, the CDR3 is TGTGCCAGCAGCTTAAACCGTGGCAGGGGGCTTAATGAAAAACTGTTTTTT. It encodes CASSLNRGRGLNEKLFF.